A selection of T cell receptor beta chains follows, all from one sample in a study of T cell repertoires in aging, cancer and after chemotherapy. Each CDR3 protein is one row after TCRdb ran MiXCR on the multiplex PCR reads. The sample holds about 1,700 distinct CDR3 sequences, 55% to 70% seen once. The sequenced material came from blood. The receptor set was obtained from a human donor with a blood cancer. Both conserved end residues are part of each CDR3. The order of the fields is V gene, D gene, CDR3 protein. The D gene is left open where the match is weak.

V: TRBV20-1; D: -; CDR3: CSASGSTGTGSYTF
V: TRBV13; D: TRBD2; CDR3: CASSSTSVAYEQYF
V: TRBV30; D: TRBD1; CDR3: CAWSGGQGSSAQYF
V: TRBV12-3/TRBV12-4; D: -; CDR3: CASARDSVTDTQYF
V: TRBV5-6; D: -; CDR3: CASSKQGNEQYF
V: TRBV6-5; D: -; CDR3: CASSPTGIGSYEQYF
V: TRBV27; D: -; CDR3: CASSPSRGPYEQYF
V: TRBV6-1; D: -; CDR3: CASCEGVGTEAFF
V: TRBV2; D: TRBD1; CDR3: CASSGGLGQYTGELFF
V: TRBV19; D: -; CDR3: CASSITGYGQYF
V: TRBV29-1; D: -; CDR3: CSVEKVGGRDTQYF
V: TRBV6-1; D: -; CDR3: CASSTKKETQYF
V: TRBV30; D: -; CDR3: CAWRKAFGRGNSPLHF
V: TRBV7-6; D: TRBD1; CDR3: CASSFGQGSDTQYF
V: TRBV6-6; D: TRBD2; CDR3: CASKSRLAGAYNEQFF
V: TRBV19; D: -; CDR3: CASSTSLGGDFF
V: TRBV29-1; D: -; CDR3: CSVVVGAIYEQYF
V: TRBV6-1; D: TRBD2; CDR3: CASSVTSGQETQYF
V: TRBV10-3; D: -; CDR3: CAITPGLGNTGELFF
V: TRBV29-1; D: TRBD2; CDR3: CSVVGTSGDNEQFF
V: TRBV30; D: -; CDR3: CAWTRAGTSGNTIYF
V: TRBV30; D: TRBD1; CDR3: CAWSGRGNEQFF
V: TRBV27; D: -; CDR3: CASEVSGTDTQYF
V: TRBV20-1; D: TRBD2; CDR3: CSAGREGTDTQYF
V: TRBV11-1; D: -; CDR3: CASSLGAMGGELFF
V: TRBV12-3/TRBV12-4; D: -; CDR3: CASSPSRGGRNEQFF
V: TRBV19; D: -; CDR3: CASSPGLPSSYEQYF
V: TRBV6-1; D: -; CDR3: CASISERAYGYTF
V: TRBV20-1; D: -; CDR3: CSARDGAGTGNTIYF
V: TRBV6-6; D: -; CDR3: CASSYSKSGNTEAFF
V: TRBV29-1; D: -; CDR3: CSYRGRGEQYF
V: TRBV28; D: TRBD1; CDR3: CASSTDRPVPYEQYF
V: TRBV30; D: -; CDR3: CAWSVPRQARETQYF
V: TRBV7-6; D: TRBD1; CDR3: CASSLQPGQGSEQFF